This is a list of T cell receptor beta chains from one sample in a study of T cell repertoires in cytomegalovirus infection. The antigens these receptors bind are not known. TCRdb reprocessed the reads with MiXCR, giving one entry per CDR3 protein. The data show about 920,000 distinct CDR3 sequences, about 33% seen once. The specimen was cultured CD8+ T cells from PBMCs, collected from culture after CMV antigen stimulation. All receptors derive from a human donor in good health (CMV status not recorded). Some clones in this sample may be carry-over from other donors' samples. CDR3s include the opening cysteine and the closing phenylalanine or tryptophan. D genes are given only for firm matches. Clone size is stated in some rows and not others, as once, few, many or a class when expanded.

V,D,size,J,DNA,CDR3
TRBV4-1,.,few,TRBJ1-1,TGCGCCAGCAGATGGAAGGGTAGAGGGTTCACTGAAGCTTTCTTT,CASRWKGRGFTEAFF
TRBV7-6,.,few,TRBJ2-3,TGTGCCAGCAGCCCCGGAGGGGCCACCGCAGATACGCAGTATTTT,CASSPGGATADTQYF
TRBV6-5,TRBD2,.,TRBJ2-3,TGTGCCAGCAGTTACTCGAGACTAGCGGGGCGTCCAGATACGCAGTATTTT,CASSYSRLAGRPDTQYF
TRBV28,.,.,TRBJ2-2,TGTGCCAGCAGTTTATGGGCGGTCGTAACCGGGGAGCTGTTTTTT,CASSLWAVVTGELFF
TRBV24-1,TRBD1,.,TRBJ2-1,TGTGCCACCAGTGATTGGGACAGTGCGGATGAGCAGTTCTTC,CATSDWDSADEQFF
TRBV7-2,.,many,TRBJ2-3,TGTGCCAGCAGCTTAGTTCCGAGTAGCACAGATACGCAGTATTTT,CASSLVPSSTDTQYF
TRBV27,.,.,TRBJ2-5,TGTGCCAGCAGTTTAGAGGGTCTCGCAGGGGAGACCCAGTACTTC,CASSLEGLAGETQYF
TRBV29-1,TRBD2,.,TRBJ2-1,TGCAGCGACGGTCGAACGGGGGGGCCCTACAATGAGCAGTTCTTC,CSDGRTGGPYNEQFF
TRBV7-2,.,.,TRBJ1-1,TGTGCCAGCAGCTTAATAGATGGGGTAAGGGGCACTGAAGCTTTCTTT,CASSLIDGVRGTEAFF
TRBV6-2/TRBV6-3,.,few,TRBJ2-1,TGTGCCAGCAGTTACATCAGTACAGGGATGGTTTACAATGAGCAGTTCTTC,CASSYISTGMVYNEQFF
TRBV7-8,.,.,TRBJ1-1,TGTGCCAGCAGCTTAGTTATAGGGGGGGGGGTGAACACTGAAGCTTTCTTT,CASSLVIGGGVNTEAFF
TRBV7-1,.,.,TRBJ1-1,TGTGCCAGCAGCTCTCAGGACAGACTAAAACGGACTGAAGCTTTCTTT,CASSSQDRLKRTEAFF
TRBV10-3,TRBD2,once,TRBJ2-3,TGTGCCATCAGGCCGGGACTAGCGGGGGGGCGCACAGATACGCAGTATTTT,CAIRPGLAGGRTDTQYF
TRBV5-4,.,.,TRBJ2-7,TGTGCCAGCAGCCTGGAGGGGGACCCTGGGGCGGGCGAGCAGTACTTC,CASSLEGDPGAGEQYF
TRBV7-9,TRBD2,few,TRBJ2-5,TGTGCCAGCAACCCTCCGGGACTAGCGGAAGAGACCCAGTACTTC,CASNPPGLAEETQYF
TRBV27,TRBD1,few,TRBJ1-3,TGTGCCAGCAGTTCTCAGGGGGCGCGTGGAAACACCATATATTTT,CASSSQGARGNTIYF
TRBV7-2,.,many,TRBJ2-3,TGTGCCAGCAGGCCCACAGATACGCAGTATTTT,CASRPTDTQYF
TRBV7-9,TRBD1,many,TRBJ1-2,TGTGCCAGCAGCTTAGCCTCGACAGGGGGGGAAGGCTACACCTTC,CASSLASTGGEGYTF
TRBV5-4,.,few,TRBJ2-1,TGTGCCAGCAGCTTGGTGGGCGCAGGGTGGAAATACAATGAGCAGTTCTTC,CASSLVGAGWKYNEQFF
TRBV5-3,TRBD2,.,TRBJ2-4,TGTGCCAGCAGCTTGGAAGAGGGGAGGGACATTCAGTACTTC,CASSLEEGRDIQYF
TRBV11-3,TRBD1,.,TRBJ2-7,TGTGCCAGCAGCTTACGACAGGGTTCAACCTACGAGCAGTACTTC,CASSLRQGSTYEQYF
TRBV2,.,.,TRBJ1-4,TGTGCCAGCAGTGAACAGGGCCCAGGGGATGAAAAACTGTTTTTT,CASSEQGPGDEKLFF
TRBV27,.,once,TRBJ2-5,TGTGCCAGCAGTTTTCTGGGGACCCAAGAGACCCAGTACTTC,CASSFLGTQETQYF
TRBV4-3,TRBD1,.,TRBJ1-2,TGCGCCAGCAGCCAAGTAAGGGGCAAAGACAGGGAATATGGCTACACCTTC,CASSQVRGKDREYGYTF
TRBV19,.,.,TRBJ1-3,TGTGCCAGTAGCCCGTTCTCTGGAAACACCATATATTTT,CASSPFSGNTIYF
TRBV27,TRBD2,.,TRBJ2-1,TGTGCCAGCTTACCTCTTATGGGGGGGTCAGCCTACAATGAGCAGTTCTTC,CASLPLMGGSAYNEQFF
TRBV2,.,.,TRBJ2-2,TGTGCCAGCTGGGGGTTAGGGGAAACGAACACCGGGGAGCTGTTTTTT,CASWGLGETNTGELFF
TRBV2,.,few,TRBJ2-3,TGTGCCAGCATACGACTTCTTCCAACCGGGTATACGCAGTATTTT,CASIRLLPTGYTQYF
TRBV11-2,TRBD1,.,TRBJ2-1,TGTGCCAGCAGCGCGACAGGGAATCGCAATGAGCAGTTCTTC,CASSATGNRNEQFF
TRBV24-1,.,.,TRBJ2-2,TGTGCCACCAGTGACCATGAGACCGGGGAGCTGTTTTTT,CATSDHETGELFF
TRBV28,.,.,TRBJ2-1,TGTGCCAGCAGGGATGACAGTCGGGAGCAGTTCTTC,CASRDDSREQFF
TRBV5-5,.,.,TRBJ1-3,TGTGCCAGCAGCCATAAGATTCGGAGCTCTGGAAACACCATATATTTT,CASSHKIRSSGNTIYF
TRBV6-5,TRBD2,.,TRBJ2-1,TGTGCCAGCAGTTACCCTGCTAGCGGGGGGGCCCTTGAGCAGTTCTTC,CASSYPASGGALEQFF
TRBV7-6,.,.,TRBJ2-5,TGTGCCAGCACCCCGTTAGGGGAACAAGAGACCAAGTACTTC,CASTPLGEQETKYF
TRBV27,.,few,TRBJ1-1,TGTGCCAGCAGTTTATTGGCAGGAACACCGAACACTGAAGCTTTCTTT,CASSLLAGTPNTEAFF
TRBV13,.,few,TRBJ1-1,TGTGCCAGCAGCTGGGCGGGTGGTGAAGCTTTCTTT,CASSWAGGEAFF
TRBV27,.,.,TRBJ1-2,TGTGCCAGCAGTTTATTGCCAGGGGATAGTGGCTACACCTTC,CASSLLPGDSGYTF
TRBV7-9,TRBD2,.,TRBJ2-3,TGTGCCAGCAGCTCGACTAGCAACCCCACAGATACGCAGTATTTT,CASSSTSNPTDTQYF
TRBV6-1,.,.,TRBJ1-6,TGTGCCAGCACCCAGAGGGTTGATTCACCCCTCCACTTT,CASTQRVDSPLHF
TRBV7-9,TRBD2,few,TRBJ2-2,TGTGCCAGCAGACGACTAGCGGGGGAATCCGGGGAGCTGTTTTTT,CASRRLAGESGELFF
TRBV7-9,.,few,TRBJ1-6,TGTGCCAGCAGCGCATTAACTGGTCATAATTCACCCCTCCACTTT,CASSALTGHNSPLHF
TRBV10-3,.,.,TRBJ2-7,TGTGCCATCAGGCCGTCGAACCACGAGCAGTACTTC,CAIRPSNHEQYF